The 21 T cell receptor beta chains below were found in one sample sequenced in a study of pediatric ulcerative colitis. The data were produced by immunoSEQ multiplex PCR, yet TCRdb's version contains in-frame clones alone and is incomplete. Of 44,000 or so clones listed, 60% to 85% are singletons. Rectal tissue came from one to two pinch biopsies taken at colonoscopy. Sequencing was performed on gut tissue. The receptors shown here come from a girl aged 10 to 17 with moderate ulcerative colitis.

The J gene is TRBJ1-1, the V gene TRBV5-1; the D gene is possibly TRBD1 (6 bases). Germline loops: CDR1 SGHRS, CDR2 YFSETQ. The CDR3 spans 15 residues. The ends were cut back, 1 base at V and 2 bases at J, with 12 bases in the middle. The CDR3 loop reads CASSLWGADNTEAFF. The DNA for the CDR3 is TGCGCCAGCAGCTTGTGGGGGGCAGATAACACTGAAGCTTTCTTT.

V gene TRBV4-1 combines with J gene TRBJ2-4; 8 positions agree with TRBD1. Unmatched junction bases numbered 2, after V lost 1 base and J lost 6 bases. This CDR3 is built from 14 residues. Looked up from germline, CDR1 is MGHRA and CDR2 is YSYEKL. The CDR3 nucleotides are TGCGCCAGCAGCCAAGCACAGGGGGGAAACATTCAGTACTTC. It is translated as CASSQAQGGNIQYF.

The chain links TRBV6-6 to TRBJ1-1; no clear D gene. Trimming removed 5 bases from V and 3 bases from J, with 10 bases in between. The CDR3 contains 13 residues. CDR1 is MNHNY, CDR2 SVGAGI, per germline (reference sequence). The chain's CDR3 is CASSRDGYTEAFF. The CDR3 bases are TGTGCCAGCAGTCGCGACGGATACACTGAAGCTTTCTTT.

The rearrangement links TRBV10-1 to TRBJ2-1; D unresolved. CDR1 is WNHNN, CDR2 SYGVQD, per germline (reference sequence). Trimming shortened V by 8 bases and J by 7 bases, and 21 bases separated the two germline ends. The CDR3 covers 15 residues. This CDR3 reads CASPWQWGMSNEQFF. CDR3 bases: TGCGCCAGCCCCTGGCAGTGGGGTATGTCGAATGAGCAGTTCTTC.

This clone was recorded a few times. This chain links TRBV6-1 with TRBJ2-1; 12 nucleotides agree with TRBD2. This CDR3 comprises 17 residues. Germline CDR1 is MNHNS and CDR2 is SASEGT. The junction had 7 bases not matched to a gene; V was cut back by 3 bases and J by 4 bases. The CDR3 region has the DNA TGTGCCAGCAGTGAGTCCCTAGCGGGGGGGCTGTACAATGAGCAGTTCTTC. Its protein product is CASSESLAGGLYNEQFF.

This clone has just one count. J is TRBJ2-1 and V is TRBV14; 11 bases agree with TRBD1. The CDR3 has 16 residues. The germline gives CDR1 SGHDN, CDR2 FVKESK. The ends lost 4 bases at V and 3 bases at J; junction bases unmatched: 5. The CDR3 protein is CASSPGTGGFYNEQFF. CDR3 in DNA: TGTGCCAGCAGCCCCGGGACAGGGGGGTTCTACAATGAGCAGTTCTTC.

This clone occurred a few times. V gene TRBV28 combines with J gene TRBJ1-5; 9 bases map to TRBD1. The CDR3 extends over 15 amino acids. V lost 7 bases, J lost 7 bases, and 11 bases stayed unmatched. Germline CDR1 is MDHEN and CDR2 is SYDVKM. This chain's CDR3 is CASIEFTGGLQPQHF. DNA of the CDR3: TGTGCCAGCATAGAATTTACAGGGGGCCTCCAGCCCCAGCATTTT.

The rearrangement links TRBV28 to TRBJ1-5; 7 nucleotides match TRBD1. Germline V gives CDR1 MDHEN, CDR2 SYDVKM. Trimming cost V 10 bases and J 2 bases; bases outside gene matches: 5. The CDR3 runs 13 residues. The CDR3 here is CATKQGGNQPQHF. The CDR3 bases are TGTGCCACCAAGCAGGGGGGCAATCAGCCCCAGCATTTT.

This clone showed up just once. This chain uses TRBV6-6 with TRBJ1-1, with D unclear. CDR1 is MNHNY, CDR2 SVGAGI, per germline (reference sequence). Trimming pared 7 bases from V and 0 bases from J, leaving 18 bases between. The CDR3 extends over 16 amino acids. CDR3 region: CASNPHGREMNTEAFF. The CDR3 bases are TGTGCCAGCAACCCACACGGAAGGGAAATGAACACTGAAGCTTTCTTT.

The gene calls are TRBV18 and TRBJ1-1, with a tentative D call TRBD1 (5 bases). Germline values: CDR1 KGHSH, CDR2 LQKENI. The CDR3 spans 13 residues. V lost 3 bases and J lost 5, with 10 bases in between. The CDR3 DNA is TGTGCCAGCTCACCGTTAGAGGGGACTGAAGCTTTCTTT. It specifies CASSPLEGTEAFF. The full variable domain, with the rest looked up from reference TRBV18 and TRBJ1-1, is NAGVMQNPRHLVRRRGQEARLRCSPMKGHSHVYWYRQLPEEGLKFMVYLQKENIIDESGMPKERFSAEFPKEGPSILRIQQVVRGDSAAYFCASSPLEGTEAFFGQGTRLTVV.

The genes are TRBV30 and TRBJ2-1; 7 nucleotides match TRBD2. This CDR3 is built from 19 residues. The junction had 18 bases not matched to a gene; V was cut back by 0 bases and J by 4 bases. From germline, CDR1 is GTSNPN and CDR2 SVGIG (reference sequence). This CDR3 reads CAWSVTMGGLRGLYNEQFF. The CDR3 DNA reads as TGTGCCTGGAGTGTAACCATGGGAGGGTTAAGGGGCCTGTACAATGAGCAGTTCTTC. Variable domain in full (rest from reference TRBV30 and TRBJ2-1): SQTIHQWPATLVQPVGSPLSLECTVEGTSNPNLYWYRQAAGRGLQLLFYSVGIGQISSEVPQNLSASRPQDRQFILSSKKLLLSDSGFYLCAWSVTMGGLRGLYNEQFFGPGTRLTVL.

The chain joins TRBV5-4 to TRBJ2-2, with TRBD1 identical over 10 bases. Germline V gene lookup returns CDR1 SGHNT and CDR2 YYREEE (reference sequence). With V trimmed by 2 bases and J by 4 bases, 11 bases remained unmatched. The CDR3 length is 18 residues. CDR3 protein: CASSLGTGARGATGELFF. The DNA of the CDR3 is TGTGCCAGCAGCTTAGGGACAGGGGCAAGGGGTGCCACCGGGGAGCTGTTTTTT.

The J gene is TRBJ2-1, the V gene TRBV4-1; no clear D gene. CDR3 length: 13 residues. V shed 3 bases and J shed 3 bases, with 6 bases lying between them. Germline V CDR1 and CDR2: MGHRA, YSYEKL. CDR3 sequence reads: CASSHTNYNEQFF. The CDR3, as DNA: TGCGCCAGCAGCCACACCAACTACAATGAGCAGTTCTTC.

This chain links TRBV27 with TRBJ2-1; tentative D call: TRBD2 (6 bases). The CDR3 contains 10 residues. Germline-derived CDR1 and CDR2 are MNHEY and SMNVEV (reference sequence). V was pared by 10 bases and J by 7 bases, with 8 bases between. CDR3 region: CAIGGNEQFF. CDR3 nucleotides: TGTGCCATCGGGGGAAATGAGCAGTTCTTC.

The chain carries TRBV6-4 and TRBJ2-2; tentative D call: TRBD2 (6 bases). Trimming took off 3 bases at V and 7 bases at J, with 12 bases between the two ends. The V gene's germline CDR1 is MRHNA and CDR2 SNTAGT. The length of the CDR3 is 14 residues. CDR3 DNA sequence: TGTGCCAGCAGTGAATCTAGCGTCGGCGGGGAGCTGTTTTTT. Protein sequence: CASSESSVGGELFF.

This rearrangement joins TRBV14 to TRBJ2-7; 9 bases align to TRBD2. The V gene end was trimmed by 4 bases and the J gene end by 2 bases; junction bases not matched to a gene: 3. This CDR3 is built from 14 residues. CDR1 and CDR2 (germline): SGHDN, FVKESK. This CDR3 is CASSRASGTYEQYF. Here the CDR3 DNA reads TGTGCCAGCAGCCGGGCTAGCGGGACCTACGAGCAGTACTTC.

The V and J genes are TRBV15 and TRBJ1-6, with D unclear. V was pared by 3 bases and J by 6 bases, with 12 bases between. The CDR3 is 15 amino acids. CDR1 is LNHNV and CDR2 is YYDKDF in the germline V gene (reference sequence). CDR3: CATSRPGLINSPLHF. CDR3 nucleotides: TGTGCCACCAGCAGGCCAGGACTGATTAATTCACCCCTCCACTTT.

The J gene is TRBJ2-7, the V gene TRBV4-3; 10 bases align to TRBD1. CDR3 size: 16 residues. The J segment lost 1 base and the V segment lost 5 bases, leaving 8 bases of the junction unmatched. Per germline, CDR1 LGHNA and CDR2 YSLEER. The CDR3 region has the DNA TGCGCCAGCAGCTTCTCCGGGACAGGGGAATCCTACGAGCAGTACTTC. Translation gives CASSFSGTGESYEQYF.

The rearrangement joins TRBV30 to TRBJ1-5; no clear D. V lost 3 bases to trimming and J lost 4 bases, with 7 bases between them. Germline CDR1 is GTSNPN and CDR2 is SVGIG (reference sequence). The CDR3 is made up of 12 amino acids. The CDR3 protein is CAWSQMNQPQHF. For the CDR3, the DNA is TGTGCCTGGAGCCAAATGAATCAGCCCCAGCATTTT.

In its sample, this clone was seen a few times. The rearrangement joins TRBV6-1 to TRBJ1-5; D uncertain. This CDR3 spans 14 amino acids. The V gene lost 5 bases and the J gene lost 3 bases, with 11 bases spanning the gap. Germline CDR1 and CDR2: MNHNS and SASEGT. The CDR3 bases are TGTGCCAGCAGTTCAGTAGGGAACAATCAGCCCCAGCATTTT. This encodes CASSSVGNNQPQHF.

V is TRBV27 and J is TRBJ1-3; D is undetermined. Germline V CDR1 and CDR2: MNHEY, SMNVEV (reference sequence). The CDR3 length is 16 residues. V lost 5 bases, J lost 0 bases, and 14 bases lay in between. CDR3 protein: CASSTPRGFSGNTIYF. CDR3 bases: TGTGCCAGCAGTACACCACGCGGATTCTCTGGAAACACCATATATTTT.